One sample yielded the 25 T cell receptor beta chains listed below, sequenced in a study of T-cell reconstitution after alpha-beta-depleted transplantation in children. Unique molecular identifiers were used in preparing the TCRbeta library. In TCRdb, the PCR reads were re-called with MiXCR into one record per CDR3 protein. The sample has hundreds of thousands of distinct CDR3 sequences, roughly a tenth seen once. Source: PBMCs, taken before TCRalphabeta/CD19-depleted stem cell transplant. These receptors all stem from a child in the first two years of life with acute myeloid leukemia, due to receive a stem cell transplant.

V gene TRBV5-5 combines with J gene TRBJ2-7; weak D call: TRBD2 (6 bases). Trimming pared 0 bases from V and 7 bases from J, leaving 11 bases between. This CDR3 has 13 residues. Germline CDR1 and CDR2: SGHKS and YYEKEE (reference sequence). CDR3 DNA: TGTGCCAGCAGCTTGGAAGGAGGGTGGGAGCAGTACTTC. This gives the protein CASSLEGGWEQYF.

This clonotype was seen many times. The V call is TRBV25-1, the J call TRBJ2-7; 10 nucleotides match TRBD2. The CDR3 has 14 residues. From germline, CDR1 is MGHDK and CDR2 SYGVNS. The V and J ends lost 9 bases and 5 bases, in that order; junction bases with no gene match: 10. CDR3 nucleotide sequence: TGTGCCAGTAGAACCGGGACTAGCGTCGACGAGCAGTACTTC. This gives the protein CASRTGTSVDEQYF.

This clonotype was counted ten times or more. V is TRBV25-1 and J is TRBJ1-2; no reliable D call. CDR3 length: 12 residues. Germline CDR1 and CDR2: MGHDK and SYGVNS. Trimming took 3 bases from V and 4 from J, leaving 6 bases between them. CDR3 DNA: TGTGCCAGCAGTGACAGCAGCTATGGCTACACCTTC. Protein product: CASSDSSYGYTF.

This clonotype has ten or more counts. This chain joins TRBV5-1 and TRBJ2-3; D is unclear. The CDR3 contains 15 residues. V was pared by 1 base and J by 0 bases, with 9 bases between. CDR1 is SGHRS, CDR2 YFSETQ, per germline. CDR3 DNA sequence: TGCGCCAGCAGCTTGTCCTGGACCAGCACAGATACGCAGTATTTT. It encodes CASSLSWTSTDTQYF.

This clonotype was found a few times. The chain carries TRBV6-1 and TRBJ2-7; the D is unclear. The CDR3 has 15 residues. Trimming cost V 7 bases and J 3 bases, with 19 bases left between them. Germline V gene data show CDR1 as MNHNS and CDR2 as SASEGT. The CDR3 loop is CASIRAGPRHYEQYF. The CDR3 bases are TGTGCCAGCATACGGGCCGGGCCTCGGCACTACGAGCAGTACTTC.

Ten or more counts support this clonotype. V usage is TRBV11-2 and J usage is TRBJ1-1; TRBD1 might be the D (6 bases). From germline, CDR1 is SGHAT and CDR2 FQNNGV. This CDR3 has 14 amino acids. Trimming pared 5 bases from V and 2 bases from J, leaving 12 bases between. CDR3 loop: CASSSRGGNTEAFF. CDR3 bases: TGTGCCAGCAGCAGCAGGGGTGGTAACACTGAAGCTTTCTTT.

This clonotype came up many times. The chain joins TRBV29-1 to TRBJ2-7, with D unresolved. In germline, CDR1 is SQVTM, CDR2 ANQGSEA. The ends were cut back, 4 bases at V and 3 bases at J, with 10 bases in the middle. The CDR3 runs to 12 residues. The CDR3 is CSVAVTNYEQYF. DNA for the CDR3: TGCAGCGTTGCAGTGACCAACTACGAGCAGTACTTC.

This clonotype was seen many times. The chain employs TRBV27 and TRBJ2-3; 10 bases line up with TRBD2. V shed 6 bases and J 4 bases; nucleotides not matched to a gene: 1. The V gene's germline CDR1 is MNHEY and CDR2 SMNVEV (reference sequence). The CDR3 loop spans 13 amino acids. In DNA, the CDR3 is TGTGCCAGCAGGGGACTAGCGTCAGATACGCAGTATTTT. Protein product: CASRGLASDTQYF.

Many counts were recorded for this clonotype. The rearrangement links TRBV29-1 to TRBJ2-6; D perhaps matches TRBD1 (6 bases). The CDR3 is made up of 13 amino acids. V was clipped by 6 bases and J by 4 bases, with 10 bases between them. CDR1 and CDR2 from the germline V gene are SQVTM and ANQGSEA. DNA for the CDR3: TGCAGCGTCGGACAGCGCGGGGCCAACGTCCTGACTTTC. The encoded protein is CSVGQRGANVLTF.

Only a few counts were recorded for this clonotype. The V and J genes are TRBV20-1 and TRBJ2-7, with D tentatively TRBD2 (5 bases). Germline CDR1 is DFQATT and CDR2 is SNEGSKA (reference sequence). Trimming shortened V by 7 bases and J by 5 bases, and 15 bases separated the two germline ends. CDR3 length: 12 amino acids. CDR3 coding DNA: TGCAGTGGCGGAGAGGGCCACCACGAGCAGTACTTC. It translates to CSGGEGHHEQYF.

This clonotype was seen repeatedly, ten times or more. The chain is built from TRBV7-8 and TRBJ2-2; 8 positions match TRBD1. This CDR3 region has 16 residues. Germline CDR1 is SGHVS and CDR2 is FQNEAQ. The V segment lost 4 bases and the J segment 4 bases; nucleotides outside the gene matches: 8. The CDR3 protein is CASSSVRQGSTGELFF. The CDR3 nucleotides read TGTGCCAGCAGCTCCGTGAGACAGGGGAGCACCGGGGAGCTGTTTTTT.

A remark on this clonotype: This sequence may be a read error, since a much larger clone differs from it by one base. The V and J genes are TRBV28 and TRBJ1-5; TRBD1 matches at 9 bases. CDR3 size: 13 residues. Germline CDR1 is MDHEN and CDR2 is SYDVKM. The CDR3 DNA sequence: TGTGTCACCTCAGGGACAGGGAATCAGCCCCAGCATTTT. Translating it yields CVTSGTGNQPQHF.

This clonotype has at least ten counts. DNA of the CDR3: TGTGCCAGCAGCCTTCACTACGAGCAGTACTTC. This codes for CASSLHYEQYF. The chain recombines TRBV5-6 with TRBJ2-7; D is unclear. Germline V gene data show CDR1 as SGHDT and CDR2 as YYEEEE. The CDR3 contains 11 residues. The ends were cut back, 4 bases at V and 3 bases at J, with 5 bases in the middle.

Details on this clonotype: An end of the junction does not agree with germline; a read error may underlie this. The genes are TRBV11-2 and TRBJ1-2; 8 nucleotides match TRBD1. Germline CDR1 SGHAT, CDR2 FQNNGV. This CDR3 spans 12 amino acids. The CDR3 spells CASSRTGSGDTF. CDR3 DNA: TGTGCCAGCAGCCGGACAGGGTCTGGCGACACCTTC.

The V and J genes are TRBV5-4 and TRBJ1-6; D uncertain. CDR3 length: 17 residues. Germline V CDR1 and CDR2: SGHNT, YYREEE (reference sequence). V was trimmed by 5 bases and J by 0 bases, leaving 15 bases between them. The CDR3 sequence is CASRDSKASSYNSPLHF. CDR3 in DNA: TGTGCCAGCAGGGACTCCAAGGCGAGCTCCTATAATTCACCCCTCCACTTT.

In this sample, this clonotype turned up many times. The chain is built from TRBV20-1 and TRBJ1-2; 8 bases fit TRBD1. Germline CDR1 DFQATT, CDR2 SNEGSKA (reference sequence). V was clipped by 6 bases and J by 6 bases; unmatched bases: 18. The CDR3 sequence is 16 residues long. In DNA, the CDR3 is TGCAGTGCCCCTGTACGGGACAGGATCCCTTCAAATGGCTACACCTTC. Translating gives CSAPVRDRIPSNGYTF.

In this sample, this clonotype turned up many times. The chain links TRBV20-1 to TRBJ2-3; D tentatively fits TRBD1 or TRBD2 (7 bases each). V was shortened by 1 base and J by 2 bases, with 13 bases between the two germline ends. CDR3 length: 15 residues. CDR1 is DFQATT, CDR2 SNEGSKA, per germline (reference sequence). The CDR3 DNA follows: TGCAGTGCTAGAGGTGGGGAGGGGGCCACAGATACGCAGTATTTT. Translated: CSARGGEGATDTQYF.

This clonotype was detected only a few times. CDR3 residues: CASSSGTRTYEQYF. CDR3 nucleotide sequence: TGTGCCAGCAGCTCCGGGACGCGAACCTACGAGCAGTACTTC. The gene calls are TRBV7-2 and TRBJ2-7; D tentatively reads TRBD1 or TRBD2 (5 bases each). Germline V lookup: CDR1 SGHTA, CDR2 FQGNSA. CDR3 size: 14 residues. V dropped 4 bases and J dropped 2 bases, with 12 bases sitting between them.

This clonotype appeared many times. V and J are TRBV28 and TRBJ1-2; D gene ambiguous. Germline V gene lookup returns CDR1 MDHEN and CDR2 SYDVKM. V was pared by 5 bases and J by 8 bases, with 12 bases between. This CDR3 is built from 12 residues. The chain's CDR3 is CASSKSGVGYTF. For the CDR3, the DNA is TGTGCCAGCAGTAAAAGTGGAGTCGGCTACACCTTC.

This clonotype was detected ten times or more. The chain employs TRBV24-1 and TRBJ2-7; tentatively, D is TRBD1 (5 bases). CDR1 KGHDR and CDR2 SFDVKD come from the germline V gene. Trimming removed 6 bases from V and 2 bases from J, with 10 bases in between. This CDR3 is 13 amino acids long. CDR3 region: CATSPGSTYEQYF. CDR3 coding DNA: TGTGCCACCAGTCCAGGGTCAACCTACGAGCAGTACTTC.

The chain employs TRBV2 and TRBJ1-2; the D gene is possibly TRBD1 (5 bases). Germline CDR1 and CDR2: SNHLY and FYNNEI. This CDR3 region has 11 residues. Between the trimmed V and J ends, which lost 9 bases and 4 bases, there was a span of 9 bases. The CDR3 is CARGGSYGYTF. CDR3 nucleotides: TGTGCCAGGGGGGGTAGCTATGGCTACACCTTC.

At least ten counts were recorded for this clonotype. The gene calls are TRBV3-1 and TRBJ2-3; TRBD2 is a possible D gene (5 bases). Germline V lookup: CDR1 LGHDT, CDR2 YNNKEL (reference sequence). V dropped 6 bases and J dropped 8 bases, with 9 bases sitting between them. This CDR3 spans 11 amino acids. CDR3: CASRGAATQYF. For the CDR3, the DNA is TGTGCCAGCAGAGGAGCGGCTACGCAGTATTTT.

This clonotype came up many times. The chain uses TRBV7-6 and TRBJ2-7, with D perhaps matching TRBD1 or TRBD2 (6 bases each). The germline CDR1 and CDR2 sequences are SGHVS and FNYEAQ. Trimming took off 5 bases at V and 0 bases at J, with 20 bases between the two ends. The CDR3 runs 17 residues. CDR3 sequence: CASSPVSIRGLSYEQYF. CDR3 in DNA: TGTGCCAGCAGCCCAGTTAGTATTCGGGGGCTCTCCTACGAGCAGTACTTC.

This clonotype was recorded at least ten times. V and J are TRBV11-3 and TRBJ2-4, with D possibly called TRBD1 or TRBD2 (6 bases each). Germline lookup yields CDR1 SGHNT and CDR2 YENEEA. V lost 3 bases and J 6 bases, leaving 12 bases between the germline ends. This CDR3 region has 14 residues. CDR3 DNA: TGTGCCAGCAGCTTGGTACAGGGAGGAAACATTCAGTACTTC. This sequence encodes CASSLVQGGNIQYF.

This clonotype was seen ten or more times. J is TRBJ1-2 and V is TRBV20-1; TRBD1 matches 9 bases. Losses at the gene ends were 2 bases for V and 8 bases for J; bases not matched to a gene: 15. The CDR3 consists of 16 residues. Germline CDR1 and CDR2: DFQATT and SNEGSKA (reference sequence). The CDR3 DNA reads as TGCAGTGCTAGAACCCCACAGGGGGCAGGGGAGAGAGGCTACACCTTC. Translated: CSARTPQGAGERGYTF.